This TCR beta chain comes out of a study of radiotherapy plus CTLA-4 blockade in lung cancer. Those patients who had chemo-refractory metastatic non-small-cell lung cancer were given focal radiation along with CTLA-4 blockade through ipilimumab. The table came from immunoSEQ multiplex PCR; TCRdb's copy has only in-frame clones and leaves some out. The data show about 45,000 clones, 65% to 85% seen once. This TCR derives from a human donor with non-small cell lung cancer who had stable disease on radiotherapy plus ipilimumab. The specimen was peripheral blood, collected from a patient treated with radiotherapy plus ipilimumab.

CDR3 bases: TGCAGCGTTGAAGAAGTTGATTTGGATACGCAGTATTTT. It encodes CSVEEVDLDTQYF. The gene calls are TRBV29-1 and TRBJ2-3; D unresolved. In germline, CDR1 is SQVTM, CDR2 ANQGSEA. The CDR3 consists of 13 residues. The V end was cut by 0 bases, the J end by 6 bases, with 10 bases between.